This record looks at one T cell receptor (beta chain) sequence and its context. A much larger clonotype is one base distant, so this may be a read error. CDR1 and CDR2 from the germline V gene are KGHSH and LQKENI. CDR3 length equals 18 residues. The time point is: pre-sensitization, week 0. Treatment described: therapeutic diphenylcyclopropenone sensitization with weekly scalp DPC. TCRdb itself ran the RACE reads through MiXCR, one entry per CDR3 protein. The profile shows about 120,000 distinct CDR3 sequences, approximately 12% of them singletons. This sample was taken from a study of human T cells and chemical hapten exposure. Study-wide context: The sensitizer, 2% DPC, was used on about 2 cm by about 2 cm of upper inner arm skin.

This clonotype was sampled from a woman aged 18-29 years with alopecia areata. Some clones in this sample may be carry-over from other donors' samples. This chain connects TRBV18 to TRBJ1-6; 9 bases map to TRBD1. The source material was whole blood, sampled in connection with sensitization to the hapten diphenylcyclopropenone (DPC). The CDR3 loop is CANSPGEGQGPYNSPLHF. CDR3 nucleotides: TGTGCCAACTCACCAGGAGAGGGACAGGGACCCTATAATTCACCCCTCCACTTT.